The rows below give T cell receptor beta chains drawn from one sample of a study of T-cell memory formation after mild COVID-19. Via MiXCR, TCRdb re-called the 5' RACE reads, giving one row per CDR3 protein. The sample shows some 300,000 distinct CDR3 sequences, 20% to 25% of them seen only once. Material for sequencing was PBMCs or a T cell subset sorted from them (not recorded which). These receptors were collected from a man between 18 and 35 years old who had mild COVID-19 (a few samples of this study predate the infection). Cell type and time point are not known. Each CDR3 is given with its conserved first and last residue. A D gene is named only where the DNA matches it firmly. Not all rows give a size; the values are once, few, many and, for expanded clones, a class.

D: -
V: TRBV7-3
length: 16
size: few
J: TRBJ2-1
CDR3: CASSLTPDRDYNEQFF
DNA: TGTGCCAGCAGCTTAACCCCGGACAGAGACTACAATGAGCAGTTCTTC

D: -
V: TRBV5-1
length: 13
size: -
J: TRBJ2-5
CDR3: CASSLVIQETQYF
DNA: TGCGCCAGCAGCTTGGTTATACAAGAGACCCAGTACTTC

D: -
V: TRBV16
length: 14
size: -
J: TRBJ2-3
CDR3: CASGEQGSGDTQYF
DNA: TGTGCCAGCGGCGAGCAGGGGTCAGGCGATACGCAGTATTTT

D: TRBD1
V: TRBV6-5
length: 15
size: -
J: TRBJ1-4
CDR3: CASSSETGGTEKLFF
DNA: TGTGCCAGCAGCTCTGAGACAGGGGGGACCGAAAAACTGTTTTTT

D: -
V: TRBV11-2
length: 16
size: -
J: TRBJ1-2
CDR3: CASSSPHRAPNYGYTF
DNA: TGTGCCAGCAGCTCCCCCCACAGGGCGCCTAACTATGGCTACACCTTC

D: TRBD1
V: TRBV7-8
length: 16
size: few
J: TRBJ2-6
CDR3: CASSWTGQAGANVLTF
DNA: TGTGCCAGCAGCTGGACAGGACAGGCTGGGGCCAACGTCCTGACTTTC

D: TRBD2
V: TRBV7-2
length: 14
size: -
J: TRBJ2-3
CDR3: CASSPGGTADTQYF
DNA: TGTGCCAGCAGCCCGGGGGGGACTGCAGATACGCAGTATTTT

D: TRBD2
V: TRBV3-1
length: 17
size: -
J: TRBJ2-1
CDR3: CASSKSSSGGAYNEQFF
DNA: TGTGCCAGCAGCAAATCCTCTTCCGGGGGGGCATACAATGAGCAGTTCTTC

D: -
V: TRBV12-3/TRBV12-4
length: 16
size: few
J: TRBJ1-1
CDR3: CASSSTAEGGNTEAFF
DNA: TGTGCCAGCAGTTCGACAGCGGAGGGGGGGAACACTGAAGCTTTCTTT

D: -
V: TRBV4-1
length: 13
size: -
J: TRBJ2-7
CDR3: CASSHPSGYEQYF
DNA: TGCGCCAGCAGCCATCCGTCGGGCTACGAGCAGTACTTC

D: -
V: TRBV6-2/TRBV6-3
length: 12
size: few
J: TRBJ2-3
CDR3: CASSAESDTQYF
DNA: TGTGCCAGCAGTGCCGAGTCAGATACGCAGTATTTT

D: TRBD2
V: TRBV4-2
length: 13
size: few
J: TRBJ2-1
CDR3: CASSQVGTSVQFF
DNA: TGTGCCAGCAGCCAAGTCGGGACTAGCGTGCAGTTCTTC

D: -
V: TRBV7-8
length: 13
size: -
J: TRBJ2-5
CDR3: CASRLTAQETQYF
DNA: TGTGCCAGCAGGTTGACAGCACAAGAGACCCAGTACTTC

D: -
V: TRBV30
length: 12
size: once
J: TRBJ2-7
CDR3: CAWSSGSYEQYF
DNA: TGTGCCTGGAGTAGCGGTTCCTACGAGCAGTACTTC

D: TRBD1
V: TRBV15
length: 15
size: -
J: TRBJ2-6
CDR3: CATRQGTSGANVLTF
DNA: TGTGCCACAAGACAGGGGACCTCTGGGGCCAACGTCCTGACTTTC

D: -
V: TRBV7-3
length: 13
size: few
J: TRBJ2-3
CDR3: CASSFIAKDTQYF
DNA: TGTGCCAGCAGCTTTATTGCCAAAGATACGCAGTATTTT

D: -
V: TRBV29-1
length: 13
size: few
J: TRBJ2-1
CDR3: CSVEAPQGYEQFF
DNA: TGCAGCGTTGAGGCCCCTCAGGGCTATGAGCAGTTCTTC

D: -
V: TRBV4-3
length: 15
size: -
J: TRBJ1-2
CDR3: CASSQGGGDRYGYTF
DNA: TGCGCCAGCAGCCAAGGGGGAGGTGACCGCTATGGCTACACCTTC

D: -
V: TRBV2
length: 14
size: many
J: TRBJ2-1
CDR3: CASLALNSYNEQFF
DNA: TGTGCCAGCCTAGCGCTAAACTCCTACAATGAGCAGTTCTTC

D: -
V: TRBV7-7
length: 15
size: once
J: TRBJ2-5
CDR3: CASSLRTAPQETQYF
DNA: TGTGCCAGCAGCCTCCGGACAGCCCCCCAAGAGACCCAGTACTTC

D: -
V: TRBV6-2/TRBV6-3
length: 15
size: -
J: TRBJ1-6
CDR3: CASSYTWADNSPLHF
DNA: TGTGCCAGCAGTTACACGTGGGCCGACAATTCACCCCTCCACTTT

D: -
V: TRBV5-1
length: 13
size: many
J: TRBJ1-1
CDR3: CASSLSLGAEAFF
DNA: TGCGCCAGCAGCTTGTCCCTGGGGGCTGAAGCTTTCTTT

D: -
V: TRBV30
length: 18
size: few
J: TRBJ2-7
CDR3: CAWRATRYSTGDRGEQYF
DNA: TGTGCCTGGAGAGCCACACGATACTCTACAGGCGACCGGGGGGAGCAGTACTTC